A selection of T cell receptor beta chains follows, all from one sample in a study of OX40 agonist ivuxolimab in advanced cancers. The protocol was immunoSEQ multiplex PCR, while the TCRdb copy is restricted to in-frame clones and leaves out a portion. The sample includes tens of thousands of clones, roughly 87% of them seen just once. The material was CD4+ or CD8+ T cells sorted from blood, obtained in a trial of the OX40 agonist ivuxolimab. These receptors came from an adult with an advanced solid tumor such as melanoma, head and neck, liver or kidney cancer. Each CDR3 is given with its conserved first and last residue. Each record gives: clone size, D gene, J gene, V gene, CDR3 protein, CDR3 DNA. A D gene is named only where the DNA matches it firmly. Size values are once, few and many counts, or a class for expanded clones, and some rows have none.

clone_size: .
d_call: .
j_call: TRBJ1-2
v_call: TRBV2
cdr3_aa: CASSGAGPPYGYTF
cdr3_nt: TGTGCCAGCAGTGGGGCAGGGCCGCCTTATGGCTACACCTTC

clone_size: .
d_call: TRBD1
j_call: TRBJ1-2
v_call: TRBV9
cdr3_aa: CASSLTDRDYGYTF
cdr3_nt: TGTGCCAGCAGCCTGACTGACAGGGATTACGGCTACACCTTC

clone_size: .
d_call: .
j_call: TRBJ2-4
v_call: TRBV2
cdr3_aa: CASRLRTAVGVQYF
cdr3_nt: TGTGCCAGCAGACTTAGGACCGCCGTTGGCGTTCAGTACTTC

clone_size: once
d_call: .
j_call: TRBJ2-2
v_call: TRBV30
cdr3_aa: CAWSVQGTFTGELFF
cdr3_nt: TGTGCCTGGAGTGTACAAGGGACCTTCACCGGGGAGCTGTTTTTT

clone_size: few
d_call: .
j_call: TRBJ1-1
v_call: TRBV12-5
cdr3_aa: CASAPMRGSEAFF
cdr3_nt: TGTGCTAGTGCCCCGATGAGAGGGTCTGAAGCTTTCTTT

clone_size: once
d_call: .
j_call: TRBJ2-7
v_call: TRBV5-1
cdr3_aa: CASSLAFGSYEQYF
cdr3_nt: TGCGCCAGCAGCTTGGCCTTCGGGTCCTACGAGCAGTACTTC

clone_size: .
d_call: .
j_call: TRBJ1-2
v_call: TRBV29-1
cdr3_aa: CSARTAPNYGYTF
cdr3_nt: TGCAGCGCTCGGACAGCCCCAAACTATGGCTACACCTTC

clone_size: .
d_call: .
j_call: TRBJ2-2
v_call: TRBV14
cdr3_aa: CASSQAGLTGELFF
cdr3_nt: TGTGCCAGCAGCCAAGCGGGGTTAACCGGGGAGCTGTTTTTT

clone_size: .
d_call: .
j_call: TRBJ2-7
v_call: TRBV4-1
cdr3_aa: CASSSKLDSLEQYF
cdr3_nt: TGCGCCAGCAGCTCCAAGTTAGATAGCCTCGAGCAGTACTTC

clone_size: .
d_call: .
j_call: TRBJ1-1
v_call: TRBV5-1
cdr3_aa: CASSPSLNTEAFF
cdr3_nt: TGCGCCAGCAGCCCGTCCTTGAACACTGAAGCTTTCTTT

clone_size: .
d_call: .
j_call: TRBJ1-3
v_call: TRBV5-4
cdr3_aa: CASSSDGGGGNTIYF
cdr3_nt: TGTGCCAGCAGCTCGGACGGTGGTGGAGGAAACACCATATATTTT

clone_size: .
d_call: .
j_call: TRBJ2-3
v_call: TRBV11-2
cdr3_aa: CASSRGAGSTDTQYF
cdr3_nt: TGTGCCAGCAGCCGGGGGGCCGGGAGCACAGATACGCAGTATTTT

clone_size: .
d_call: .
j_call: TRBJ1-1
v_call: TRBV18
cdr3_aa: CASSPSPPARGEAFF
cdr3_nt: TGTGCCAGCTCACCCTCCCCGCCGGCCCGGGGTGAAGCTTTCTTT

clone_size: .
d_call: .
j_call: TRBJ2-3
v_call: TRBV7-9
cdr3_aa: CASSPSRRSTTDTQYF
cdr3_nt: TGTGCCAGCAGCCCCAGCCGGCGGTCAACCACAGATACGCAGTATTTT

clone_size: .
d_call: TRBD1
j_call: TRBJ2-1
v_call: TRBV5-1
cdr3_aa: CASSLSNTAQGRNEQFF
cdr3_nt: TGCGCCAGCAGCCTCTCCAACACTGCACAGGGGAGAAATGAGCAGTTCTTC

clone_size: .
d_call: .
j_call: TRBJ1-6
v_call: TRBV5-6
cdr3_aa: CASSLISRSPLHF
cdr3_nt: TGTGCCAGCAGCTTGATTTCTCGGTCACCCCTCCACTTT

clone_size: .
d_call: TRBD1
j_call: TRBJ1-5
v_call: TRBV5-8
cdr3_aa: CASSSGQGQYSNQPQHF
cdr3_nt: TGTGCCAGCAGCTCCGGACAGGGACAATATAGCAATCAGCCCCAGCATTTT

clone_size: .
d_call: TRBD1
j_call: TRBJ1-1
v_call: TRBV4-2
cdr3_aa: CASSQDPQGTEAFF
cdr3_nt: TGTGCCAGCAGCCAGGACCCACAGGGGACTGAAGCTTTCTTT

clone_size: .
d_call: TRBD2
j_call: TRBJ2-1
v_call: TRBV18
cdr3_aa: CASTRLAAYNEQFF
cdr3_nt: TGTGCCAGCACAAGACTAGCGGCTTACAATGAGCAGTTCTTC

clone_size: .
d_call: .
j_call: TRBJ2-3
v_call: TRBV5-1
cdr3_aa: CASSSWPDPGRMYF
cdr3_nt: TGCGCCAGCAGCTCTTGGCCCGATCCAGGCCGTATGTATTTT

clone_size: .
d_call: .
j_call: TRBJ2-7
v_call: TRBV7-8
cdr3_aa: CASSEGPPGEQYF
cdr3_nt: TGTGCCAGCAGCGAGGGGCCTCCCGGCGAGCAGTACTTC

clone_size: .
d_call: .
j_call: TRBJ2-1
v_call: TRBV5-4
cdr3_aa: CASSLGSNEQFF
cdr3_nt: TGTGCCAGCAGCTTAGGCTCTAATGAGCAGTTCTTC

clone_size: few
d_call: .
j_call: TRBJ2-7
v_call: TRBV7-3
cdr3_aa: CASSSTPGGRGQQYF
cdr3_nt: TGTGCCAGCAGCTCAACCCCGGGAGGCAGGGGGCAGCAGTACTTC

clone_size: few
d_call: .
j_call: TRBJ1-6
v_call: TRBV27
cdr3_aa: CATSAGGRVSPLHF
cdr3_nt: TGTGCCACCTCGGCGGGGGGGCGCGTTTCACCCCTCCACTTT

clone_size: .
d_call: .
j_call: TRBJ2-3
v_call: TRBV6-5
cdr3_aa: CAIGTSTDTQYF
cdr3_nt: TGTGCCATCGGGACTAGCACAGATACGCAGTATTTT

clone_size: .
d_call: .
j_call: TRBJ2-2
v_call: TRBV2
cdr3_aa: CASSDARGNTGELFF
cdr3_nt: TGTGCCAGCAGTGACGCCAGGGGAAACACCGGGGAGCTGTTTTTT

clone_size: .
d_call: TRBD1
j_call: TRBJ2-1
v_call: TRBV7-8
cdr3_aa: CASSLAARTGNNEQFF
cdr3_nt: TGTGCCAGCAGCTTAGCGGCGAGGACAGGGAACAATGAGCAGTTCTTC

clone_size: .
d_call: .
j_call: TRBJ2-2
v_call: TRBV27
cdr3_aa: CASTPLGTIPGELFF
cdr3_nt: TGTGCCAGCACCCCACTAGGGACGATTCCCGGGGAGCTGTTTTTT